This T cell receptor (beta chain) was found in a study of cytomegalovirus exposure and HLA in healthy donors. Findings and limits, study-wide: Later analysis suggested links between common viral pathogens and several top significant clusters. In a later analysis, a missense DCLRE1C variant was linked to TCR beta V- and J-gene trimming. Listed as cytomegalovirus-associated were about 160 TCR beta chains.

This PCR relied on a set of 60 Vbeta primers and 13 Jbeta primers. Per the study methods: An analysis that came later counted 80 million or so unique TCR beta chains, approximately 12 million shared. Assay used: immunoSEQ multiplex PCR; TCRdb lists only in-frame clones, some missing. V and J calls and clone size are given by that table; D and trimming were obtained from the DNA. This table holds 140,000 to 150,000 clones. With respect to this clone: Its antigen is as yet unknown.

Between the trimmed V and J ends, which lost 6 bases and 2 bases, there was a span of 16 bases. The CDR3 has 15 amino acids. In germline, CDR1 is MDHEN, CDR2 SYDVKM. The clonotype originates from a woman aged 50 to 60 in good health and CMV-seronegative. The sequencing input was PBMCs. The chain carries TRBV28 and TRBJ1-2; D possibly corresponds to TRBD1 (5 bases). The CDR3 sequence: CASRGGQAGNYGYTF. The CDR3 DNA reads TGTGCCAGCAGGGGGGGTCAGGCGGGAAACTATGGCTACACCTTC.